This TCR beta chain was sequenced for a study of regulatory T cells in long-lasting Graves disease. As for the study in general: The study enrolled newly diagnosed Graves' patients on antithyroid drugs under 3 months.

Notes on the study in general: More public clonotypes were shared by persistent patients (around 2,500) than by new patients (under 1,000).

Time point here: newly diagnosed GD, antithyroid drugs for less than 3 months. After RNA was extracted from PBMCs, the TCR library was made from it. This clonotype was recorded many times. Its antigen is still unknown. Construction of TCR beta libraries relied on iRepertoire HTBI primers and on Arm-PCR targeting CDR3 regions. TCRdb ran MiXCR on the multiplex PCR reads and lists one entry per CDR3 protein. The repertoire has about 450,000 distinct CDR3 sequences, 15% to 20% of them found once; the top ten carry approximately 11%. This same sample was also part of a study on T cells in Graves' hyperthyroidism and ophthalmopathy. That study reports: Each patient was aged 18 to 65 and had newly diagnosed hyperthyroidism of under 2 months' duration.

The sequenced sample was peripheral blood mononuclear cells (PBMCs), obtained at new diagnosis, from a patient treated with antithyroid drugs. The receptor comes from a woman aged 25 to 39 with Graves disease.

DNA of the CDR3: TGTGCCAGCAGACCTCCAGGAGCCTACAATGAGCAGTTCTTC. Encoded protein: CASRPPGAYNEQFF. V is TRBV11-2 and J is TRBJ2-1; no reliable D call. Germline CDR1 SGHAT, CDR2 FQNNGV. This CDR3 is built from 14 residues. The V end lost 6 bases, the J end lost 2 bases, and 11 bases lay between the germline ends.